This TCR beta chain is from a study of T cell repertoires in cytomegalovirus infection. Study background: Through public TCR beta signatures, both CMV infection and matching HLA type were indicated. Broader study findings: The response measured ex vivo was dominated by TCR beta clonotypes (HLA-C-restricted and CMV-specific).

This clonotype showed up many times. Its antigen is as yet unknown. TCRdb processed the reads anew with MiXCR; each CDR3 protein has one entry. In the table there are some 300,000 distinct CDR3 sequences, about 8.8% of which are singletons. Sequencing input: PBMCs. The sequence was collected from a human donor in good health (CMV status not recorded). Some clones in this sample may be carry-over from other donors' samples.

In DNA, the CDR3 is TGTGCCAGCAGCTCGCTCGGGACTGGGGCTAAACGGGGCTACACCTTC. Translating gives CASSSLGTGAKRGYTF. The rearrangement joins TRBV7-2 to TRBJ1-2; TRBD1 is a possible D gene (5 bases). This CDR3 contains 16 residues. CDR1 SGHTA and CDR2 FQGNSA come from the germline V gene. The ends were cut back, 4 bases at V and 8 bases at J, with 23 bases in the middle.